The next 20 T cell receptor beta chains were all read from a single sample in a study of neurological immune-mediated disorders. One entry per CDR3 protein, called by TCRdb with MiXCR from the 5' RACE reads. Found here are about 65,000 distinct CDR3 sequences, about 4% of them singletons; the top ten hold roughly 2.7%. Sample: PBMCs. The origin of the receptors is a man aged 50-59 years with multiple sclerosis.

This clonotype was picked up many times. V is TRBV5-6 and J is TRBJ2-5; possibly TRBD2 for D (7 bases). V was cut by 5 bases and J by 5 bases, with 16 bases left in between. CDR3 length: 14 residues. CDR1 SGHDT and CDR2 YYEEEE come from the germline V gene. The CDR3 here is CASRGGAIKETQYF. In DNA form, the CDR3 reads TGTGCCAGCAGGGGGGGGGCGATAAAGGAGACCCAGTACTTC.

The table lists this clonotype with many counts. The CDR3 DNA is TGCGCCAGCAGAGAATCTAGCGGGGGTTACACCGGGGAGCTGTTTTTT. Translated: CASRESSGGYTGELFF. This rearrangement joins TRBV5-1 to TRBJ2-2; 10 bases line up with TRBD2. Germline values: CDR1 SGHRS, CDR2 YFSETQ. This CDR3 is 16 amino acids long. V shed 5 bases, J shed 3 bases, and the junction held 7 bases outside the gene matches.

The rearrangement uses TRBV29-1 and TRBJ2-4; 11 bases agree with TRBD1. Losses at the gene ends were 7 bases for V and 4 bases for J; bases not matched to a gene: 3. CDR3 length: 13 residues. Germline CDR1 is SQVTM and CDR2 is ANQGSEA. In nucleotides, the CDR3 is TGCAGCGGGGACAGGGGGACAAAAAACATTCAGTACTTC. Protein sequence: CSGDRGTKNIQYF.

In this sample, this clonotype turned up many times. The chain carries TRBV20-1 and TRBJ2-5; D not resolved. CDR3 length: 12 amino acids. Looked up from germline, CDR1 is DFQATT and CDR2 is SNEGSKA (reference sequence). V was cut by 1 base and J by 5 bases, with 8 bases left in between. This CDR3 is CSARGLGETQYF. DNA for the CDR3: TGCAGTGCTAGAGGGTTAGGGGAGACCCAGTACTTC.

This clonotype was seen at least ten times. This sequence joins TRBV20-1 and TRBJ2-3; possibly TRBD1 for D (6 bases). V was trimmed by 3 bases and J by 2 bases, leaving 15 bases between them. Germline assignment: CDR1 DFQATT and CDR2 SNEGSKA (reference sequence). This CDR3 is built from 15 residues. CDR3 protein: CSASKAGAPTDTQYF. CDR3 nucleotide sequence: TGCAGTGCTAGTAAAGCAGGGGCTCCCACAGATACGCAGTATTTT.

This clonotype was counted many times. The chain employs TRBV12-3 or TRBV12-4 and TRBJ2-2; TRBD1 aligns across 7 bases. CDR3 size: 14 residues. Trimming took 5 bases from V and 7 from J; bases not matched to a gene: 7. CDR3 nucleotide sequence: TGTGCCAGCAGTGTAGGGACAGAGAGCGGGGAGCTGTTTTTT. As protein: CASSVGTESGELFF.

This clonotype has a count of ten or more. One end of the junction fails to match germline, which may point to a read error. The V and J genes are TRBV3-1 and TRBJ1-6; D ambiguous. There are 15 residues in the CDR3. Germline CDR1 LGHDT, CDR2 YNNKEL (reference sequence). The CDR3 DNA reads TGTGCCAGCAGCCCCCGACACGCCGAAGGTTCACCCCTCAACTTT. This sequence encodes CASSPRHAEGSPLNF. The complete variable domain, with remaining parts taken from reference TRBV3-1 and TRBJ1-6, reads DTAVSQTPKYLVTQMGNDKSIKCEQNLGHDTMYWYKQDSKKFLKIMFSYNNKELIINETVPNRFSPKSPDKAHLNLHINSLELGDSAVYFCASSPRHAEGSPLNFGNGTRLTVT.

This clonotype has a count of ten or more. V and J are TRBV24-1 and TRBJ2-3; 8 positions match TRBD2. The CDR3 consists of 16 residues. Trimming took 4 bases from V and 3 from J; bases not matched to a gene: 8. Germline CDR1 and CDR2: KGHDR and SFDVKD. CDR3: CATSDPAGGETDTQYF. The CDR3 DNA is TGTGCCACCAGTGACCCTGCGGGGGGCGAGACAGATACGCAGTATTTT.

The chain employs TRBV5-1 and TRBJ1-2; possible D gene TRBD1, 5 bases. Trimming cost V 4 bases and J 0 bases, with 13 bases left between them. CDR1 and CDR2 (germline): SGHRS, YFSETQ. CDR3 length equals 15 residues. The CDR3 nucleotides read TGCGCCAGCAGCCCGGCGGGGGGTGCTAACTATGGCTACACCTTC. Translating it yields CASSPAGGANYGYTF.

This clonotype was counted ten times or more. The CDR3: CASSSTAGTSYEQYF. For the CDR3, the DNA is TGTGCCAGCAGTTCCACGGCCGGGACAAGCTACGAGCAGTACTTC. The gene calls are TRBV6-2 or TRBV6-3 and TRBJ2-7; TRBD1 is a possible D gene (6 bases). Germline CDR1 MNHEY, CDR2 SVGEGT. The CDR3 is 15 residues long. The V end lost 4 bases, the J end lost 3 bases, and 16 bases lay between the germline ends.

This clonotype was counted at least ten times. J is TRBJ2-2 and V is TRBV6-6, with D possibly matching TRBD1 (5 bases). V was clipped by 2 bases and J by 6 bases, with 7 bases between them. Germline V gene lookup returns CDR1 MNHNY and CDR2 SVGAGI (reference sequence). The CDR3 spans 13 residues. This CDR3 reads CASSYRGSGELFF. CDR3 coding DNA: TGTGCCAGCAGTTACAGGGGATCCGGGGAGCTGTTTTTT.

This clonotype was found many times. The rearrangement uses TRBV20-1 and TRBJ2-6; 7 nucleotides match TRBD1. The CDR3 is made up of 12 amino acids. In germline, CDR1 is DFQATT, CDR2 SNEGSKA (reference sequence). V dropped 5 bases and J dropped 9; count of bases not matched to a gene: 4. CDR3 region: CSASGQVNVLTF. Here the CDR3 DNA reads TGCAGTGCTTCAGGACAGGTCAACGTCCTGACTTTC.

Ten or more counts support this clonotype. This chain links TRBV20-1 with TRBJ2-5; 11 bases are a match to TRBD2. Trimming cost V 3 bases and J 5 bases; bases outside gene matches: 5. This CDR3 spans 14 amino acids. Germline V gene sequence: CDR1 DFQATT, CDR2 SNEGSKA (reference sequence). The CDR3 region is CSASYSGGAETQYF. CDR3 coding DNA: TGCAGTGCTAGTTATAGCGGGGGGGCGGAGACCCAGTACTTC.

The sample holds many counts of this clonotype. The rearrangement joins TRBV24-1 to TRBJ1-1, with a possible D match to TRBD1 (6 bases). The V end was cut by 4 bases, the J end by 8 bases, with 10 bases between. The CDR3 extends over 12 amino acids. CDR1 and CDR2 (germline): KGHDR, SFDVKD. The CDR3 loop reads CATSDATGEAFF. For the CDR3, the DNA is TGTGCCACCAGTGACGCGACAGGAGAAGCTTTCTTT.

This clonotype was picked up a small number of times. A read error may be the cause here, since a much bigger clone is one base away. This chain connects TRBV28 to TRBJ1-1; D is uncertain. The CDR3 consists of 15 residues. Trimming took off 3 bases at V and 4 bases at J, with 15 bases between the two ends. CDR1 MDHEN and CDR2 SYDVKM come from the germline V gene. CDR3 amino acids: CASSFSDGIGTEAFF. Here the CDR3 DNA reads TGTGCCAGCAGTTTCTCAGACGGAATCGGCACTGAAGCTTTCTTT.

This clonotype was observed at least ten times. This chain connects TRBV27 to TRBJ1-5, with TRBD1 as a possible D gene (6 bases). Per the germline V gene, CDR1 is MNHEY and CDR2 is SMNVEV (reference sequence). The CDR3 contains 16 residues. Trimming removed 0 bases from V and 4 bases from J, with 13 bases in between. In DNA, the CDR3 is TGTGCCAGCAGTTTATCTGGGGGGCTCAGGAATCAGCCCCAGCATTTT. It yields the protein CASSLSGGLRNQPQHF.

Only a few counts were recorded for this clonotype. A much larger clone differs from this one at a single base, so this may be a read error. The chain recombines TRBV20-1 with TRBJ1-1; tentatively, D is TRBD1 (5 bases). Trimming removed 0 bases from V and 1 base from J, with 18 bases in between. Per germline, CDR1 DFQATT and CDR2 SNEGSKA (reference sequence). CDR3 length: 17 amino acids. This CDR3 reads CSARDLFRGTENTEAFF. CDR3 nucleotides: TGCAGTGCTAGAGACCTATTCCGGGGCACCGAGAACACTGAAGCTTTCTTT.

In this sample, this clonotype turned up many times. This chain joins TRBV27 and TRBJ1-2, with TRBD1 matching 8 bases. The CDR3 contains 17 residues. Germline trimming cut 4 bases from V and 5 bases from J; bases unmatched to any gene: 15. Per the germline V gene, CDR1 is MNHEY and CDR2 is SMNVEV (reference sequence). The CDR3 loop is CASSSSETGGLEYGYTF. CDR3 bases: TGTGCCAGCAGTTCCTCCGAAACAGGGGGGTTGGAGTATGGCTACACCTTC.

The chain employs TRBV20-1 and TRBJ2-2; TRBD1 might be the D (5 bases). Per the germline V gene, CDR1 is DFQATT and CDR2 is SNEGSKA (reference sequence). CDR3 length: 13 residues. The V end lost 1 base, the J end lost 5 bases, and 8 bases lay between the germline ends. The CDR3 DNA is TGCAGTGCTAGAGGCAGGGATACCGGGGAGCTGTTTTTT. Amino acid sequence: CSARGRDTGELFF.

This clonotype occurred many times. Here the CDR3 reads CASSLVPGLENEQFF. As DNA, the CDR3 is TGCGCCAGCAGCTTGGTCCCGGGACTAGAAAATGAGCAGTTCTTC. The chain is built from TRBV5-1 and TRBJ2-1; 8 positions agree with TRBD2. The CDR3 loop spans 15 amino acids. With 0 bases clipped from V and 7 bases from J, the junction kept 6 bases outside the gene matches. Germline lookup yields CDR1 SGHRS and CDR2 YFSETQ.